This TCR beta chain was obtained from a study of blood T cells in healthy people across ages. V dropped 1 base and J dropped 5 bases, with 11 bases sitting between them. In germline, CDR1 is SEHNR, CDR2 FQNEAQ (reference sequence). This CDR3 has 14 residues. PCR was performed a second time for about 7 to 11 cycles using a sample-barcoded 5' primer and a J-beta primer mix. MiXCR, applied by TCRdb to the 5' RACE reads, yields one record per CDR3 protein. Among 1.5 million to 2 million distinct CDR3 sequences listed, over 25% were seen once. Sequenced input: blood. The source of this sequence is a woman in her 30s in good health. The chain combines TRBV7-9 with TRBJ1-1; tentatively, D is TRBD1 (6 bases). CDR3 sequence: CASSLGPGATEAFF. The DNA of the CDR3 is TGTGCCAGCAGCTTAGGGCCGGGGGCGACTGAAGCTTTCTTT.